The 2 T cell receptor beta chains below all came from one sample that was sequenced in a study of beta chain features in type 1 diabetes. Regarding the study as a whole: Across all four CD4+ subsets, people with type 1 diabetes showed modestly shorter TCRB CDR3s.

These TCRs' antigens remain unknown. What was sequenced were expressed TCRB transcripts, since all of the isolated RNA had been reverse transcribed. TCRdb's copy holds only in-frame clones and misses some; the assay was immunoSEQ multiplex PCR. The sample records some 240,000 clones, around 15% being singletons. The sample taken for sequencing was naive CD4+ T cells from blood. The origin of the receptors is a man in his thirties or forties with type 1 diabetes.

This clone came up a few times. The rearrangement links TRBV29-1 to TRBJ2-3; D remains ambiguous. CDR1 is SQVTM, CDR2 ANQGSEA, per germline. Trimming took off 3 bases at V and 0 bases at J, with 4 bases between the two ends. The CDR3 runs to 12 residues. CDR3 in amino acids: CSVDTSTDTQYF. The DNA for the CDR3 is TGCAGCGTTGATACTAGCACAGATACGCAGTATTTT.

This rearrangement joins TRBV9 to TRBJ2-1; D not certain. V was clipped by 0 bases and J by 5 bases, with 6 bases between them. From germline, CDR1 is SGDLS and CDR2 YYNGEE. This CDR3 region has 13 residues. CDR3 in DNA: TGTGCCAGCAGCGTAGGCGAGAACAATGAGCAGTTCTTC. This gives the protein CASSVGENNEQFF.